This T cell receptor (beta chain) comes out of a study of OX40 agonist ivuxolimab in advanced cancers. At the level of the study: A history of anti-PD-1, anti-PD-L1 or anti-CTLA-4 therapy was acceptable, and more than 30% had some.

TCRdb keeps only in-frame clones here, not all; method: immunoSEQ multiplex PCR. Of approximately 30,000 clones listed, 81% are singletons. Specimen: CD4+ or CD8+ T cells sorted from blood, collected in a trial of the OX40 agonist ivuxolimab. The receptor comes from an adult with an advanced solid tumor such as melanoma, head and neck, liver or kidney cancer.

CDR3 sequence (DNA): TGTGCCAGTAGTCAAAAAGACAGGCTCCATGAGCAGTTCTTC. Its protein product is CASSQKDRLHEQFF. This sequence joins TRBV19 and TRBJ2-1; weak D call: TRBD1 (6 bases). The CDR3 is 14 residues long. The V and J ends lost 5 bases and 8 bases respectively, with 16 bases between them. Germline lookup yields CDR1 LNHDA and CDR2 SQIVND (reference sequence). Supplemented by reference TRBV19 and TRBJ2-1, the full variable domain reads DGGITQSPKYLFRKEGQNVTLSCEQNLNHDAMYWYRQDPGQGLRLIYYSQIVNDFQKGDIAEGYSVSREKKESFPLTVTSAQKNPTAFYLCASSQKDRLHEQFFGPGTRLTVL.